The TCR beta chain described here comes from a study of PD-L1 blockade in urothelial cancer. Looking at the study overall: The study recovered a median of roughly 140,000 T cells per blood sample.

V gave up 3 bases and J gave up 4 bases, with 5 bases separating them. The CDR3 spans 13 residues. Germline V gene sequence: CDR1 SGHNT, CDR2 YYREEE (reference sequence). Described time point: peripheral blood 6 weeks after treatment start. Clones were read by immunoSEQ multiplex PCR, and TCRdb kept only the in-frame ones, dropping some. The data contain about 90,000 clones, roughly 80% of them seen just once; the ten biggest clones take up around 8%. The sample here was PBMCs, taken around atezolizumab (anti-PD-L1) treatment. The receptor was isolated from a man between 65 and 80 years old with urothelial cancer. This rearrangement joins TRBV5-4 to TRBJ2-6; D is unclear. The CDR3 DNA is TGTGCCAGCAGCTCCAGAGGGGCCAACGTCCTGACTTTC. Translation gives CASSSRGANVLTF.